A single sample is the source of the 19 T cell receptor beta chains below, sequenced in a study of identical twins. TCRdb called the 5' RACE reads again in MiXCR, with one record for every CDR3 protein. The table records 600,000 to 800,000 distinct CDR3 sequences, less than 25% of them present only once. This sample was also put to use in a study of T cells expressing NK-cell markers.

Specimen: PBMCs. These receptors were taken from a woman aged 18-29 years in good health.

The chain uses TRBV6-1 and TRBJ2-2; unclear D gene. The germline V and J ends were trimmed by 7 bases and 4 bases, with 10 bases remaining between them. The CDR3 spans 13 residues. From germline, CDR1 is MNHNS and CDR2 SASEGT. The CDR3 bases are TGTGCCAGCATCAGGAGTAGCACCGGGGAGCTGTTTTTT. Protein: CASIRSSTGELFF.

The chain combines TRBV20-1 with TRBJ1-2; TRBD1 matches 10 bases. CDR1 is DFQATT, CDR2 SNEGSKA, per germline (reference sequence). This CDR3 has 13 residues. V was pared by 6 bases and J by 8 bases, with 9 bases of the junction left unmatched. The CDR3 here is CSAPWTGGRGYTF. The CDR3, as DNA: TGCAGTGCGCCCTGGACAGGGGGTAGGGGCTACACCTTC.

DNA for the CDR3: TGTGCCAGCAGCCAAAAATTCTTGAACACTGAAGCTTTCTTT. As protein: CASSQKFLNTEAFF. The rearrangement links TRBV6-1 to TRBJ1-1; no definite D call. This CDR3 is 14 amino acids long. V lost 6 bases and J 0 bases, leaving 11 bases between the germline ends. CDR1 MNHNS and CDR2 SASEGT come from the germline V gene.

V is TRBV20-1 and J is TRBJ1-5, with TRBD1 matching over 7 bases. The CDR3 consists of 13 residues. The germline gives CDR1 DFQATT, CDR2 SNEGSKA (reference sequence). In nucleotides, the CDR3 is TGCAGCGCAAGCAGGGGGAGCAATCAGCCCCAGCATTTT. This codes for CSASRGSNQPQHF.

The CDR3 protein is CASSFTDRGFYEQYF. As DNA, the CDR3 is TGTGCCAGCAGTTTCACCGACAGGGGTTTTTACGAGCAGTACTTC. This sequence joins TRBV9 and TRBJ2-7, with 8 bases that match TRBD1. Germline loops: CDR1 SGDLS, CDR2 YYNGEE. The junction had 11 bases not matched to a gene; V was cut back by 5 bases and J by 4 bases. The CDR3 covers 15 residues.

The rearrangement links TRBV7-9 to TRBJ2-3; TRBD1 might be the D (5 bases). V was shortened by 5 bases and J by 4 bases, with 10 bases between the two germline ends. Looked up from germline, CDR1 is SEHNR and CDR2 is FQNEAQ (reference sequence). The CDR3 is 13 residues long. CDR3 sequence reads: CASSRQRPDTQYF. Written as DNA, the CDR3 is TGTGCCAGCAGCCGACAGAGGCCAGATACGCAGTATTTT.

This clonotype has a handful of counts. The CDR3 loop is CASSYRTSGTYEQYF. The DNA of the CDR3 is TGTGCCAGCAGTTACCGAACTAGCGGCACCTACGAGCAGTACTTC. The V gene is TRBV6-2 or TRBV6-3, the J gene TRBJ2-7, with TRBD2 matching 8 bases. The J segment lost 2 bases and the V segment lost 2 bases, leaving 5 bases of the junction unmatched. The CDR3 sequence is 15 residues long. From germline, CDR1 is MNHEY and CDR2 SVGEGT.

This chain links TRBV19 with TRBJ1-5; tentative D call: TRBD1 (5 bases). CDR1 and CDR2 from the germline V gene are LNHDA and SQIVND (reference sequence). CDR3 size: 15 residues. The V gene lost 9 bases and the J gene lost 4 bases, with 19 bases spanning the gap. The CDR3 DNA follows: TGTGCCAGCTTACCGGTGGCTAGGGGAAATCAGCCCCAGCATTTT. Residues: CASLPVARGNQPQHF.

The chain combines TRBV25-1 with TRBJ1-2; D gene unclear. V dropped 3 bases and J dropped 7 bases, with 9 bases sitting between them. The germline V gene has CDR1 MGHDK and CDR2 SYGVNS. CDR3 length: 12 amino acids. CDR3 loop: CASSEFRRGYTF. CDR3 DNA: TGTGCCAGCAGTGAGTTCAGGCGTGGCTACACCTTC.

CDR3 protein: CASSWGDSKIQPQHF. CDR3 nucleotides: TGCGCCAGCAGCTGGGGGGACAGTAAGATTCAGCCCCAGCATTTT. This chain joins TRBV5-1 and TRBJ1-5; TRBD1 matches at 7 bases. The V gene's germline CDR1 is SGHRS and CDR2 YFSETQ. The CDR3 extends over 15 amino acids. V gave up 3 bases and J gave up 6 bases; unmatched junction bases: 9. Supplemented by reference TRBV5-1 and TRBJ1-5, the full variable domain reads KAGVTQTPRYLIKTRGQQVTLSCSPISGHRSVSWYQQTPGQGLQFLFEYFSETQRNKGNFPGRFSGRQFSNSRSEMNVSTLELGDSALYLCASSWGDSKIQPQHFGDGTRLSIL.

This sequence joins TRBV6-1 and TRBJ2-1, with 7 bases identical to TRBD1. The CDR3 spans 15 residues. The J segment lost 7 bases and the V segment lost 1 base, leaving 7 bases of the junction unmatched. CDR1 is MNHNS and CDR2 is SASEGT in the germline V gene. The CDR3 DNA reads TGTGCCAGCAGTGAAGGACCGGGACAGCTGAATGAGCAGTTCTTC. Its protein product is CASSEGPGQLNEQFF.

The CDR3, as DNA: TGCGCCAGCAGCCAAGAGAGGGTCGCTAATTCACCCCTCCACTTT. This sequence encodes CASSQERVANSPLHF. The J gene is TRBJ1-6, the V gene TRBV4-1, with D unclear. This CDR3 region has 15 residues. The ends were cut back, 0 bases at V and 6 bases at J, with 9 bases in the middle. Germline-derived CDR1 and CDR2 are MGHRA and YSYEKL.

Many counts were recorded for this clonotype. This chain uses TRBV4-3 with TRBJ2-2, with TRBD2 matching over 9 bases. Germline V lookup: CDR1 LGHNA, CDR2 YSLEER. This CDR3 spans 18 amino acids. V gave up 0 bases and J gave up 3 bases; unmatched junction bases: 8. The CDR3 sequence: CASSQDGYSGRHTGELFF. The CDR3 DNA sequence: TGCGCCAGCAGCCAAGATGGTTACAGCGGGAGGCACACCGGGGAGCTGTTTTTT.

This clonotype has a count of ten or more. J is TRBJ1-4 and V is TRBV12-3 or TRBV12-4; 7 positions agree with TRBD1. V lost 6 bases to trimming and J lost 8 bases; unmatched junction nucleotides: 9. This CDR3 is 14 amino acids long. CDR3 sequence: CASSINRGGEKLFF. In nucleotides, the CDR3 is TGTGCCAGCAGCATCAACAGGGGTGGCGAAAAACTGTTTTTT.

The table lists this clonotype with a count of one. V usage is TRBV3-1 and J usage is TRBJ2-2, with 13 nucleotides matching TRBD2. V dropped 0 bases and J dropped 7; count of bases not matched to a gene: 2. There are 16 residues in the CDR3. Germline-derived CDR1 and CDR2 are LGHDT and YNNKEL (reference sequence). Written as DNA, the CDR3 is TGTGCCAGCAGCCAAGAGACTAGCGGGGGGCTCGGGGAGCTGTTTTTT. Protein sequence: CASSQETSGGLGELFF.

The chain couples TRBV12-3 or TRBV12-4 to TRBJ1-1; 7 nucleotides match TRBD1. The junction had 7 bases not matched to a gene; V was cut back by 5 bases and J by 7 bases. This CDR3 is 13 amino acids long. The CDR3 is CASSTLGDSEAFF. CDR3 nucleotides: TGTGCCAGCAGTACCCTTGGGGACAGTGAAGCTTTCTTT.

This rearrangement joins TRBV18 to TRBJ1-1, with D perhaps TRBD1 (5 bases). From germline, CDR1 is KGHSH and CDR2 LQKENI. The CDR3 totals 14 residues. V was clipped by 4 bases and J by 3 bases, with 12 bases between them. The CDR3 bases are TGTGCCAGCTCACGTAACAGGATCGACACTGAAGCTTTCTTT. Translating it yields CASSRNRIDTEAFF.

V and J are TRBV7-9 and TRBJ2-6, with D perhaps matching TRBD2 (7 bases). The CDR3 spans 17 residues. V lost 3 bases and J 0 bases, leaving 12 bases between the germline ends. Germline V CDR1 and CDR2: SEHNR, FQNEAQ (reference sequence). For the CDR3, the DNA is TGTGCCAGCAGCTTGTACCGGGGGGCCTCTGGGGCCAACGTCCTGACTTTC. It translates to CASSLYRGASGANVLTF.

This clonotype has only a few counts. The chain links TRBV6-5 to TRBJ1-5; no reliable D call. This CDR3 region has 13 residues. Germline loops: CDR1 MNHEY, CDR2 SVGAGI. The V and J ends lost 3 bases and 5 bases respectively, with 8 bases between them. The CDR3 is CASSYAGYQPQHF. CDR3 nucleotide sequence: TGTGCCAGCAGTTATGCGGGTTATCAGCCCCAGCATTTT.